This T cell receptor beta chain stems from a study of CD8+ T cells in alopecia areata. Findings of the study overall: Normal scalp had lower clonality than lesional scalp, with alopecia totalis/universalis lesions showing this most strongly.

Treatment noted: oral pan-JAK inhibitor, 5-10 mg twice daily. Following extraction, RNA underwent reverse transcription to cDNA, which served as the sequencing template. TCRdb's copy holds only in-frame clones and misses some; the assay was immunoSEQ multiplex PCR. The data hold 80,000 or so clones, with 66% observed a single time. The V gene lost 1 base and the J gene lost 0 bases, with 9 bases spanning the gap. The CDR3 is 15 amino acids. Germline V lookup: CDR1 SEHNR, CDR2 FQNEAQ (reference sequence). This clone was picked up a small number of times. Its antigen is still unknown. The chain uses TRBV7-9 and TRBJ2-5; TRBD1 might be the D (6 bases). The sequencing used CD8+ T cells sorted from blood, collected at week 24, from a patient treated with tofacitinib. The receptor comes from a human donor with alopecia areata. The CDR3 is CASSLGTAYQETQYF. The CDR3 nucleotides read TGTGCCAGCAGCTTAGGGACAGCGTACCAAGAGACCCAGTACTTC.